The 9 T cell receptor beta chains below were found in one sample sequenced in a study of monozygotic twins with inflammatory bowel disease. Reanalyzing the 5' RACE reads, TCRdb keeps one entry per CDR3 protein, without DNA. The sample data list some 130,000 distinct CDR3 sequences. Sample: blood. The source is a human donor with ulcerative colitis or Crohn's disease, or a healthy co-twin of an affected twin (not recorded which).

The J gene is TRBJ2-1, the V gene TRBV20-1; TCRdb indicates TRBD2, and absent DNA this call remains unverified. The CDR3 runs 13 residues. CDR1 is DFQATT, CDR2 SNEGSKA, per germline (reference sequence). The CDR3 protein is CSAPERDSNEQFF.

V usage is TRBV6-5 and J usage is TRBJ2-1; TCRdb's D call of TRBD2 is untestable without DNA. The germline V gene encodes CDR1 MNHEY and CDR2 SVGAGI. The CDR3 loop spans 15 amino acids. CDR3 sequence: CASSNRAPSYNEQFF.

This chain connects TRBV28 to TRBJ1-5; TCRdb selects TRBD1, and the lack of DNA leaves this call unchecked. Germline V gene lookup returns CDR1 MDHEN and CDR2 SYDVKM. The CDR3 extends over 14 amino acids. The CDR3 sequence is CASSNTGFNQPQHF.

The rearrangement uses TRBV29-1 and TRBJ1-3; checking the TCRdb D call of TRBD1 is not possible without DNA. The germline V gene encodes CDR1 SQVTM and CDR2 ANQGSEA. The CDR3 contains 19 residues. The CDR3 is CSVSRPRAKIQGTGNTIYF.

The chain combines TRBV5-4 with TRBJ2-4; no DNA is available, so the TRBD1 call from TCRdb remains unchecked. Germline V CDR1 and CDR2: SGHNT, YYREEE (reference sequence). This CDR3 has 15 amino acids. The CDR3 protein is CASARQGASKNIQYF.

J is TRBJ1-2 and V is TRBV5-1; checking the TCRdb D call of TRBD1 is not possible without DNA. Germline CDR1 SGHRS, CDR2 YFSETQ. CDR3 length equals 14 residues. This CDR3 is CASSGTVANYGYTF.

V is TRBV20-1 and J is TRBJ2-1; TCRdb lists TRBD2, though no DNA is available to test this call. The CDR3 covers 15 residues. Germline V gene sequence: CDR1 DFQATT, CDR2 SNEGSKA (reference sequence). CDR3 residues: CSAPRGLARLGEQFF.

The chain is built from TRBV30 and TRBJ1-2; TCRdb indicates TRBD1, and absent DNA this call remains unverified. Germline V lookup: CDR1 GTSNPN, CDR2 SVGIG (reference sequence). The CDR3 is made up of 15 amino acids. The CDR3 here is CAWRGTILPIYGYTF.

V and J are TRBV19 and TRBJ2-7; TCRdb outputs TRBD1, but without DNA this stays unchecked. Germline V gene sequence: CDR1 LNHDA, CDR2 SQIVND (reference sequence). This CDR3 has 13 amino acids. CDR3 loop: CASSMRGPNEQYF.